This is a list of T cell receptor beta chains from one sample in a study of OX40 agonist ivuxolimab in advanced cancers. The data were produced by immunoSEQ multiplex PCR, yet TCRdb's version contains in-frame clones alone and is incomplete. The table lists about 100,000 clones, roughly 95% of them singletons. The sample in question was CD4+ or CD8+ T cells sorted from blood, obtained in a trial of the OX40 agonist ivuxolimab. These receptors were obtained from an adult with an advanced solid tumor such as melanoma, head and neck, liver or kidney cancer. Both conserved end residues are part of each CDR3. A D gene is named only where the DNA matches it firmly.

TRBJ1-5 | . | TRBV6-6 | CASARTGRNQPQHF
TRBJ2-3 | . | TRBV21-1 | CASSVRFLAGVIDTQYF
TRBJ2-5 | TRBD1 | TRBV5-6 | CASSSTTGGTIQETQYF
TRBJ1-4 | . | TRBV5-6 | CASSPRGATNEKLFF
TRBJ1-2 | TRBD1 | TRBV10-3 | CAISDQDRGRGYTF
TRBJ1-6 | TRBD1 | TRBV7-9 | CASSSQGDRSSYNSPLHF
TRBJ1-2 | TRBD1 | TRBV19 | CASSKPGQLYGYTF
TRBJ1-5 | TRBD1 | TRBV5-8 | CASSLGDRDSNQPQHF
TRBJ2-5 | TRBD2 | TRBV9 | CASSSSTGGARETQYF
TRBJ1-3 | . | TRBV11-2 | CASRFVRGYSGNTIYF
TRBJ1-4 | . | TRBV5-5 | CASSLAVGGGDNEKLFF
TRBJ2-7 | . | TRBV28 | CASRAVSYEQYF
TRBJ1-2 | . | TRBV4-2 | CASSQEPRGEDGYTF
TRBJ2-1 | TRBD2 | TRBV30 | CAWSVRTSGRSYNEQFF
TRBJ2-5 | . | TRBV4-3 | CASSQDTGPRAQYF
TRBJ1-5 | . | TRBV19 | CASTRGGSHQPQHF
TRBJ1-6 | TRBD1 | TRBV7-2 | CASSAQTGVNSPLHF
TRBJ2-1 | . | TRBV5-6 | CASSSVRHRNEQFF
TRBJ1-5 | . | TRBV5-1 | CASSPAGDNQPQHF
TRBJ2-5 | TRBD2 | TRBV18 | CASRLAGQETQYF
TRBJ1-4 | . | TRBV28 | CASSWAPNEKLFF
TRBJ1-4 | . | TRBV6-5 | CASSYSGTGEKLFF
TRBJ2-2 | . | TRBV5-1 | CASSPSGGMNTGELFF